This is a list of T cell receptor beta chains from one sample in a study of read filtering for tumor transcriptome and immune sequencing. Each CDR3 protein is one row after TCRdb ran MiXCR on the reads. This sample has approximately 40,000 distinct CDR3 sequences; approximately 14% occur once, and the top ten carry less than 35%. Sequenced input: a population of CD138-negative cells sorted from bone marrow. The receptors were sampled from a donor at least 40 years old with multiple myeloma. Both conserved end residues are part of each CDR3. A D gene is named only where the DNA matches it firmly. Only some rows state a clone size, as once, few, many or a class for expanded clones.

TGTGCCAGCAGTTATGGAGATGGCTACACCTTC | CASSYGDGYTF | TRBJ1-2 | NA | 11 | many | TRBV12-3/TRBV12-4
TGTGGCAGCAGCCATAAAGGACTTAAGGAGACCCAGTACTTC | CGSSHKGLKETQYF | TRBJ2-5 | NA | 14 | NA | TRBV14
TGTGCCAGCAGCTTGGGGCCTGGGAACACCGGGGAGCTGTTTTTT | CASSLGPGNTGELFF | TRBJ2-2 | NA | 15 | NA | TRBV11-2
TGCAGTGCTCGAACTAGCGGGAGGCTCCAAGAGACCCAGTACTTC | CSARTSGRLQETQYF | TRBJ2-5 | TRBD2 | 15 | many | TRBV20-1
TGTGCCAGCAGTGCTTTTTCGTTTGGGGGCTTAGCCAAAAACATTCAGTACTTC | CASSAFSFGGLAKNIQYF | TRBJ2-4 | NA | 18 | NA | TRBV28
TGCAGTGCTAGAACAGGGGGCGGTTATGGCTACACCTTC | CSARTGGGYGYTF | TRBJ1-2 | TRBD1 | 13 | many | TRBV20-1
TGTGCCAGCTACAGGACAGGGCTAACCGGGGAGCTGTTTTTT | CASYRTGLTGELFF | TRBJ2-2 | TRBD1 | 14 | many | TRBV6-5
TGTGCCAGCAGCCTAAATCCCCACCTTGGAAGGAATGGCTACACCTTC | CASSLNPHLGRNGYTF | TRBJ1-2 | NA | 16 | NA | TRBV7-2
TGCGCCAGCAGCCAATGGCCGGGGCAGAGCTACGAGCAGTACTTC | CASSQWPGQSYEQYF | TRBJ2-7 | NA | 15 | many | TRBV4-1
TGTGCCAGCAGTCCGAGCGCCTCTGGGGCCAACGTCCTGACTTTC | CASSPSASGANVLTF | TRBJ2-6 | NA | 15 | many | TRBV2
TGCGCCAGCAGAACGTCGACCGGCACAGATACGCAGTATTTT | CASRTSTGTDTQYF | TRBJ2-3 | NA | 14 | many | TRBV5-1
TGTGCCAGCTCATTTTATCGGGCCGGTACGAACACCGGGGAGCTGTTTTTT | CASSFYRAGTNTGELFF | TRBJ2-2 | NA | 17 | NA | TRBV18
TGCGCCAGCAGCTTGGGGGACAGATACAATGAGCAGTTCTTC | CASSLGDRYNEQFF | TRBJ2-1 | TRBD1 | 14 | many | TRBV5-1
TGTGCCAGTCAATCGACGGGACTAGCGGGAAAGGAGACCCAGTACTTC | CASQSTGLAGKETQYF | TRBJ2-5 | TRBD2 | 16 | many | TRBV12-3/TRBV12-4
TGTGCCAGCAGTTCCGGGACAGGACCTAATGAAAAACTGTTTTTT | CASSSGTGPNEKLFF | TRBJ1-4 | TRBD1 | 15 | many | TRBV28
TGTGCCAGCAGTGGAAGCGTGGGACAGGGCACTGAAGCTTTCTTT | CASSGSVGQGTEAFF | TRBJ1-1 | TRBD1 | 15 | many | TRBV2
TGCAGTGTTAGAGAACCTACCCGGGCCCTCACCGGGGAGCTGTTTTTT | CSVREPTRALTGELFF | TRBJ2-2 | NA | 16 | many | TRBV20-1
TGCAGCGTTGATTGGGTAGCGGGCCTAGGAGAGACCCAGTACTTC | CSVDWVAGLGETQYF | TRBJ2-5 | TRBD2 | 15 | many | TRBV29-1
TGTGCCAGCAGCCCCAGACTAGCGGGAGAGCACCAAGAGACCCAGTACTTC | CASSPRLAGEHQETQYF | TRBJ2-5 | TRBD2 | 17 | NA | TRBV11-2
TGCGCCAGCAGCCAAAATGGACAGAACAATCAGCCCCAGCATTTT | CASSQNGQNNQPQHF | TRBJ1-5 | NA | 15 | many | TRBV5-1
TGTGCCAGCAGTCGGGACTCCCTAAATGAGCAGTTCTTC | CASSRDSLNEQFF | TRBJ2-1 | NA | 13 | many | TRBV6-2/TRBV6-3
TGTGCCGGCAAAGAGTGGACGGAGACGAACACCGGGGAGCTGTTTTTT | CAGKEWTETNTGELFF | TRBJ2-2 | NA | 16 | few | TRBV6-1
TGCAGCGTTGACCGACAGCAGAACACTGAAGCTTTCTTT | CSVDRQQNTEAFF | TRBJ1-1 | NA | 13 | many | TRBV29-1
TGTGCCAGCAGCCTCTCAGGGGGCAGGAATGAGCAGTTCTTC | CASSLSGGRNEQFF | TRBJ2-1 | TRBD1 | 14 | many | TRBV7-6
TGTGCCAGCAGCCCTAGAGGCGGGAACACCGGGGAGCTGTTTTTT | CASSPRGGNTGELFF | TRBJ2-2 | NA | 15 | NA | TRBV7-2
TGTGCCAGCAGCTTAGTAGCGGGTAGCTCCTACAGTGAACAGTTCTTC | CASSLVAGSSYSEQFF | TRBJ2-1 | TRBD2 | 16 | NA | TRBV11-2
TGTGCCAGCCGCCGGGACAGGGGGCCGTCGGAAGCCACCGGGGAGCTGTTTTTT | CASRRDRGPSEATGELFF | TRBJ2-2 | TRBD1 | 18 | many | TRBV6-5
TGTGCCAGCAGCTTGGATGAAGGAAACACCATATATTTT | CASSLDEGNTIYF | TRBJ1-3 | NA | 13 | NA | TRBV5-4
TGTGCCAGCAGCTTGGGACCAGTCTCCTACGAGCAGTACTTC | CASSLGPVSYEQYF | TRBJ2-7 | NA | 14 | many | TRBV11-2
TGCAGTGCTTCGGGGGGCTCTATAACAGATACGCAGTATTTT | CSASGGSITDTQYF | TRBJ2-3 | NA | 14 | NA | TRBV20-1
TGTGCCAGCAGTTTCCGGGACCACTCCTACGAGCAGTACTTC | CASSFRDHSYEQYF | TRBJ2-7 | NA | 14 | few | TRBV12-3/TRBV12-4
TGCAGCGTTGTGGACCCCAGGGGGCGCCGGGAGACCCAGTACTTC | CSVVDPRGRRETQYF | TRBJ2-5 | TRBD1 | 15 | many | TRBV29-1